A single sample gave rise to the 19 T cell receptor beta chains below, sequenced in a study of T cells in women clearing cervical HPV infection. Sequencing used immunoSEQ multiplex PCR; TCRdb keeps in-frame clones, though not all of them. Its table records roughly 30,000 clones. Sequenced material: blood buffy coat. Receptors were obtained from a woman between 18 and 70 years old with a cervical HPV16 infection that either progressed to CIN3+ or cleared (not recorded which).

Comment on this clone: The CDR3 extends 3 residues past the end of the read, so its final part is completed from the germline J gene. The gene calls are TRBV5-6 and TRBJ2-3; 10 bases line up with TRBD2. CDR1 is SGHDT and CDR2 is YYEEEE in the germline V gene. V was clipped by 6 bases and J by 1 base; unmatched bases: 2. This CDR3 has 14 residues. CDR3 DNA, as far as it was read: TGTGCCAGCAAAAGCGGGGGGGGCACAGATACG. Encoded protein: CASKSGGGTDT. The whole CDR3 is CASKSGGGTDTQYF.

As concerns this clone: Coverage ceases 3 residues before the CDR3 finishes, and the germline J gene fills in the end. The chain has TRBV20-1 and TRBJ2-6; possibly TRBD2 for D (6 bases). Deletions cut 5 bases from V and 0 bases from J, with 17 bases between. This CDR3 has 17 amino acids. Germline V CDR1 and CDR2: DFQATT, SNEGSKA (reference sequence). This CDR3 reads CSAARGGALSGANVLTF. The sequenced part of the CDR3 DNA is TGCAGTGCTGCACGCGGAGGGGCCCTCTCTGGGGCCAACGTC.

Concerning this clone: The read halts 3 residues ahead of the CDR3 end, with the missing end drawn from the germline J gene. The chain combines TRBV2 with TRBJ2-5; 7 bases map to TRBD1. The CDR3 is 14 amino acids. CDR1 is SNHLY, CDR2 FYNNEI, per germline. The junction had 8 bases not matched to a gene; V was cut back by 5 bases and J by 5 bases. The CDR3 here is CASSSDRFRETQYF. Partial CDR3 DNA: TGTGCCAGCAGTTCGGACAGGTTTAGGGAGACC.

To note about this clone: The read stops 3 residues short of the end of the CDR3; the missing end is completed from the germline J gene. The V and J genes are TRBV6-1 and TRBJ2-5; D might be TRBD2 (5 bases). V was clipped by 1 base and J by 2 bases, with 11 bases between them. Germline CDR1 is MNHNS and CDR2 is SASEGT. The CDR3 extends over 15 amino acids. CDR3 sequence: CASSEEAGGQETQYF. The CDR3 DNA, read in part, is TGTGCCAGCAGTGAAGAGGCGGGCGGGCAAGAGACC.

As for this clone: The read finishes 3 residues shy of the CDR3 end, and the germline J gene is used to complete it. V and J are TRBV18 and TRBJ2-1, with 10 nucleotides matching TRBD2. This CDR3 has 14 residues. V dropped 3 bases and J dropped 9; count of bases not matched to a gene: 5. The V gene's germline CDR1 is KGHSH and CDR2 LQKENI. The CDR3 reads CASSPSGRLGEQFF. The covered CDR3 bases are TGTGCCAGCTCACCTAGCGGGAGGTTAGGTGAG.

For this clone: Coverage ceases 3 residues before the CDR3 finishes, and the germline J gene fills in the end. The chain combines TRBV28 with TRBJ1-1; TRBD1 is a possible D gene (5 bases). Trimming took 5 bases from V and 2 from J, leaving 6 bases between them. The CDR3 sequence is 12 residues long. From germline, CDR1 is MDHEN and CDR2 SYDVKM. CDR3 residues: CASSDRNTEAFF. Partial CDR3 DNA: TGTGCCAGCAGTGACAGAAACACTGAA. Variable domain in full (rest from reference TRBV28 and TRBJ1-1): DVKVTQSSRYLVKRTGEKVFLECVQDMDHENMFWYRQDPGLGLRLIYFSYDVKMKEKGDIPEGYSVSREKKERFSLILESASTNQTSMYLCASSDRNTEAFFGQGTRLTVV.

Details on this clone: The CDR3 extends 3 residues past the end of the read, so its final part is completed from the germline J gene. This sequence joins TRBV7-2 and TRBJ1-2; maybe TRBD1 (5 bases). Germline V CDR1 and CDR2: SGHTA, FQGNSA. Trimming stripped 0 bases from V and 6 bases from J, with 20 bases between. CDR3 size: 17 residues. The part of the CDR3 DNA that was read is TGTGCCAGCAGCTTAGCCCCCTCGACGGCCGGGGGGAATGGC. Its translation is CASSLAPSTAGGNG. The complete CDR3 reads CASSLAPSTAGGNGYTF.

For this clone: The CDR3 end is not reached by the read, which stops 3 residues before it; the germline J gene fills it in. The gene calls are TRBV20-1 and TRBJ2-3; TRBD2 agrees at 8 bases. V was clipped by 6 bases and J by 4 bases; unmatched bases: 6. Germline loops: CDR1 DFQATT, CDR2 SNEGSKA (reference sequence). The CDR3 runs to 13 residues. CDR3 region: CSALAGSPDTQYF. CDR3 DNA (partial): TGCAGTGCCTTAGCGGGGTCACCAGATACG.

CDR3 amino acids: CSVEKQGKNTEAFF. CDR3 bases read: TGCAGCGTTGAAAAACAGGGGAAGAACACTGAA. V gene TRBV29-1 combines with J gene TRBJ1-1, with 7 bases lining up with TRBD1. The CDR3 is cut off 3 residues early in the read; its end comes from the germline J gene. Germline-derived CDR1 and CDR2 are SQVTM and ANQGSEA. V lost 2 bases, J lost 1 base, and 4 bases stayed unmatched. The CDR3 has 14 residues.

On this clone: With the read ending 3 residues before the CDR3 end, the germline J gene is used to fill in that end. J is TRBJ2-7 and V is TRBV6-1; TRBD1 agrees at 8 bases. The ends lost 3 bases at V and 5 bases at J; junction bases unmatched: 6. CDR1 is MNHNS and CDR2 is SASEGT in the germline V gene. This CDR3 comprises 14 residues. This CDR3 is CASSDKDRVDEQYF. The sequenced part of the CDR3 DNA is TGTGCCAGCAGTGACAAGGACAGGGTAGACGAG.

Incomplete CDR3 DNA: TGTGCCAGCAGCCACCCCCAGGGGAAATCCAATGAG. Translating gives CASSHPQGKSNE. The full CDR3 protein reads CASSHPQGKSNEQFF. The V call is TRBV7-3, the J call TRBJ2-1; D possibly corresponds to TRBD1 (6 bases). The missing CDR3 end, 3 residues past where the read stops, is filled in from the germline J gene. The CDR3 is made up of 15 amino acids. Between the trimmed V and J ends, which lost 5 bases and 6 bases, there was a span of 17 bases. Germline V gene data show CDR1 as SGHTA and CDR2 as FQGTGA. Complete variable domain (other parts from reference TRBV7-3 and TRBJ2-1): GAGVSQTPSNKVTEKGKYVELRCDPISGHTALYWYRQSLGQGPEFLIYFQGTGAADDSGLPNDRFFAVRPEGSVSTLKIQRTERGDSAVYLCASSHPQGKSNEQFFGPGTRLTVL.

Comment on this clone: The read falls 3 residues short of the CDR3 end, and the missing part is taken from the germline J gene. The chain employs TRBV7-2 and TRBJ2-1, with D maybe TRBD2 (5 bases). The V end was cut by 8 bases, the J end by 5 bases, with 13 bases between. Germline lookup yields CDR1 SGHTA and CDR2 FQGNSA. The CDR3 has 13 amino acids. CDR3 DNA, as far as it was read: TGTGCCAGCTCCCTACGGGGTAACAATGAG. Translated, it gives CASSLRGNNE. The CDR3, in full, reads CASSLRGNNEQFF.

A word on this clone: The CDR3 end lies 3 residues beyond the end of the read and is filled in from the germline J gene. The chain joins TRBV11-1 to TRBJ1-3, with D perhaps matching TRBD1 (6 bases). CDR1 and CDR2 (germline): SGHAT, FQDESV (reference sequence). Trimming took 5 bases from V and 0 from J, leaving 8 bases between them. The CDR3 consists of 14 residues. The sequenced CDR3 bases are TGTGCCAGCAGCGACAGGACCTCTGGAAACACC. As protein: CASSDRTSGNT. From start to end, the CDR3 is CASSDRTSGNTIYF.

The DNA read from the CDR3 is TGTGCCAGAAGTCCTGGACACCCGTACACTACCGACTATGGC. This translates into CARSPGHPYTTDYG. The complete CDR3 sequence is CARSPGHPYTTDYGYTF. V usage is TRBV5-3 and J usage is TRBJ1-2; a possible D gene is TRBD1 (5 bases). The CDR3 is cut off 3 residues early in the read; its end comes from the germline J gene. TRBV5-3 qualifies as an ORF whose function is uncertain. Trimming cost V 5 bases and J 3 bases, with 23 bases left between them. The CDR3 loop spans 17 amino acids.

For this clone: The CDR3 end lies 3 residues beyond the end of the read and is filled in from the germline J gene. The chain combines TRBV6-2 or TRBV6-3 with TRBJ2-1, with D possibly matching TRBD1 (5 bases). In germline, CDR1 is MNHEY, CDR2 SVGEGT. This CDR3 contains 13 residues. Trimming pared 6 bases from V and 2 bases from J, leaving 8 bases between. The CDR3 here is CASSLGAYNEQFF. Incomplete CDR3 DNA: TGTGCCAGCAGCCTAGGGGCCTACAATGAG.

As for this clone: The sequenced fragment ends 3 residues before the CDR3 boundary, so the rest is inferred from the germline J gene. The chain combines TRBV29-1 with TRBJ2-5; possibly TRBD1 for D (7 bases). Germline CDR1 SQVTM, CDR2 ANQGSEA. V shed 3 bases and J shed 4 bases, with 18 bases lying between them. The CDR3 totals 15 residues. The sequenced CDR3 bases are TGCAGCGTTGAGGCCAACAGGGGAGGAGGAGAGACC. This encodes CSVEANRGGGET. The entire CDR3 sequence reads CSVEANRGGGETQYF.

As for this clone: The missing CDR3 end, 3 residues past where the read stops, is filled in from the germline J gene. V is TRBV7-2 and J is TRBJ2-3; 9 nucleotides line up with TRBD1. Germline assignment: CDR1 SGHTA and CDR2 FQGNSA. This CDR3 spans 15 amino acids. CDR3 bases read: TGTGCCAGCAGCTTGGGACAGGGCATAGGGCAGCCG. This codes for CASSLGQGIGQP. The entire CDR3 protein reads CASSLGQGIGQPQYF.

With respect to this clone: The sequenced fragment ends 3 residues before the CDR3 boundary, so the rest is inferred from the germline J gene. The chain joins TRBV6-4 to TRBJ2-5; 11 bases agree with TRBD2. CDR3 length: 17 amino acids. Germline assignment: CDR1 MRHNA and CDR2 SNTAGT. V was pared by 2 bases and J by 4 bases, with 9 bases of the junction left unmatched. The CDR3 sequence is CASSDLAGGRGGETQYF. Incomplete CDR3 DNA: TGTGCCAGCAGTGACCTAGCGGGGGGCCGGGGAGGAGAGACC.

Concerning this clone: Read data end 3 residues before the CDR3 end; the end is taken from the germline J gene. The chain combines TRBV27 with TRBJ1-1; the D gene is possibly TRBD1 (6 bases). The CDR3 has 13 amino acids. Looked up from germline, CDR1 is MNHEY and CDR2 is SMNVEV (reference sequence). The CDR3 sequence is CASAMYIRGEAFF. The CDR3 DNA, read in part, is TGTGCCAGCGCCATGTACATCAGGGGCGAA.